The 6 T cell receptor beta chains below come from one sample, sequenced in a study of shared clonotypes between healthy human individuals. The table came from immunoSEQ multiplex PCR; TCRdb's copy has only in-frame clones and leaves some out. The data show more than 450,000 clones, 79% seen once. Sequenced input: PBMCs. The receptors were sampled from a woman aged 40-49 years in good health. Some clones in this sample may be carry-over from other donors' samples.

The rearrangement links TRBV5-1 to TRBJ2-5; D remains unclear. V was cut by 2 bases and J by 5 bases, with 13 bases left in between. Germline V gene sequence: CDR1 SGHRS, CDR2 YFSETQ. The CDR3 is 14 amino acids. The DNA of the CDR3 is TGCGCCAGCAGCTTTTTGAGGTTCGGGGAGACCCAGTACTTC. As protein: CASSFLRFGETQYF.

This clone has just one count. V is TRBV6-6 and J is TRBJ2-5; TRBD2 matches 10 bases. The better agreement between TRBJ2-7 and the DNA end casts doubt on the J call. CDR1 MNHNY and CDR2 SVGAGI come from the germline V gene (reference sequence). There are 15 residues in the CDR3. CDR3 coding DNA: TGTGCCAGCAGACCAACTAGCGGGACCCTGTACGAGCAGTACTTC. Translation gives CASRPTSGTLYEQYF.

The chain joins TRBV2 to TRBJ2-7; no firm D call. Germline V CDR1 and CDR2: SNHLY, FYNNEI. Trimming removed 7 bases at V and 2 bases at J, with 12 bases between. CDR3 length equals 13 residues. The CDR3 loop reads CASNGLVPYEQYF. The CDR3 DNA follows: TGTGCCAGCAACGGCCTAGTTCCCTACGAGCAGTACTTC.

The rearrangement uses TRBV6-4 and TRBJ2-2; D is possibly TRBD1 or TRBD2 (5 bases each). The CDR3 spans 15 residues. Trimming removed 0 bases from V and 6 bases from J, with 11 bases in between. CDR1 and CDR2 from the germline V gene are MRHNA and SNTAGT. CDR3 loop: CASSDSKGESGELFF. In nucleotides, the CDR3 is TGTGCCAGCAGTGACTCTAAAGGGGAGTCCGGGGAGCTGTTTTTT.

The chain uses TRBV27 and TRBJ2-1, with TRBD2 as a possible D gene (6 bases). V lost 0 bases and J 3 bases, leaving 15 bases between the germline ends. From germline, CDR1 is MNHEY and CDR2 SMNVEV (reference sequence). The CDR3 covers 17 residues. CDR3 in DNA: TGTGCCAGCAGTTTATCGAGTTCTGCGGGATTCTACAATGAGCAGTTCTTC. It specifies CASSLSSSAGFYNEQFF.

This chain uses TRBV7-2 with TRBJ2-2, with D unclear. Between the trimmed V and J ends, which lost 3 bases and 5 bases, there was a span of 7 bases. Germline CDR1 is SGHTA and CDR2 is FQGNSA. The CDR3 totals 13 residues. The CDR3 reads CASSFSETGELFF. CDR3 DNA: TGTGCCAGCAGCTTTTCGGAAACCGGGGAGCTGTTTTTT.